One sample yielded the 10 T cell receptor beta chains listed below, sequenced in a study of blood T cell repertoires in COVID-19. TCRdb's copy holds only in-frame clones and misses some; the assay was immunoSEQ multiplex PCR. This table holds fewer than 300,000 clones, around 89% found once. The sequencing input was PBMCs or T cells enriched from blood (not recorded which). The receptors originated from a woman in her thirties or forties with acute COVID-19.

This clone was counted between two and nine times. The chain joins TRBV2 to TRBJ2-5; no definite D call. Trimming took off 7 bases at V and 7 bases at J, with 13 bases between the two ends. CDR1 and CDR2 from the germline V gene are SNHLY and FYNNEI. CDR3 length equals 12 residues. CDR3 bases: TGTGCCAGCAACGGTAGTCCAGGGACCCAGTACTTC. Translating it yields CASNGSPGTQYF.

V is TRBV7-2 and J is TRBJ1-1; D not resolved. The CDR3 contains 13 residues. V shed 4 bases and J shed 1 base, with 7 bases lying between them. CDR1 and CDR2 (germline): SGHTA, FQGNSA. The CDR3 nucleotides are TGTGCCAGCAGCTCCGCGGGGAACACTGAAGCTTTCTTT. Its protein is CASSSAGNTEAFF.

The chain has TRBV5-4 and TRBJ2-3; D may be TRBD1 (6 bases). Trimming cost V 1 base and J 4 bases, with 19 bases left between them. CDR3 length: 17 amino acids. Germline V gene data show CDR1 as SGHNT and CDR2 as YYREEE (reference sequence). Here the CDR3 DNA reads TGTGCCAGCAGCTTGTCAGGGCGGCAGGGGTTAGCAGATACGCAGTATTTT. Residues: CASSLSGRQGLADTQYF.

The chain joins TRBV29-1 to TRBJ1-2, with D possibly being TRBD1 (6 bases). The CDR3 extends over 14 amino acids. V lost 8 bases and J lost 0, with 16 bases in between. The germline V gene has CDR1 SQVTM and CDR2 ANQGSEA. The CDR3 loop is CSYLGGAPNYGYTF. The CDR3 DNA is TGCAGCTACTTAGGGGGGGCCCCTAACTATGGCTACACCTTC.

V is TRBV7-8 and J is TRBJ1-5; TRBD1 matches 8 bases. Trimming took 4 bases from V and 3 from J; bases not matched to a gene: 5. The CDR3 is made up of 15 amino acids. Germline loops: CDR1 SGHVS, CDR2 FQNEAQ. Here the CDR3 DNA reads TGTGCCAGCAGCTATGGACAGGGACCCAATCAGCCCCAGCATTTT. Protein sequence: CASSYGQGPNQPQHF.

The V call is TRBV3-1 (or the pseudogene TRBV3-2), the J call TRBJ2-5, with TRBD2 matching 11 bases. The CDR3 loop spans 14 amino acids. Trimming took 10 bases from V and 2 from J; bases not matched to a gene: 6. In germline, CDR1 is LGHDT, CDR2 YNNKEL (reference sequence). Here the CDR3 reads CAIKTSGDQETQYF. In DNA, the CDR3 is TGTGCCATCAAGACTAGCGGGGATCAAGAGACCCAGTACTTC.

V gene TRBV7-2 combines with J gene TRBJ1-2, with 9 bases lining up with TRBD1. In germline, CDR1 is SGHTA, CDR2 FQGNSA. Trimming took 6 bases from V and 5 from J; bases not matched to a gene: 13. The CDR3 consists of 16 residues. The CDR3 loop is CASSQRHLTGGYGYTF. DNA for the CDR3: TGTGCCAGCAGTCAGAGGCACTTGACAGGGGGTTATGGCTACACCTTC.

This chain connects TRBV5-1 to TRBJ2-2; D is ambiguous. CDR1 and CDR2 from the germline V gene are SGHRS and YFSETQ. This CDR3 has 17 amino acids. V lost 7 bases and J 0 bases, leaving 19 bases between the germline ends. CDR3 nucleotide sequence: TGCGCCAGCCAAACCCCCGTCGACGGAGCGAACACCGGGGAGCTGTTTTTT. This sequence encodes CASQTPVDGANTGELFF. The full variable domain, completed using reference TRBV5-1 and TRBJ2-2, is KAGVTQTPRYLIKTRGQQVTLSCSPISGHRSVSWYQQTPGQGLQFLFEYFSETQRNKGNFPGRFSGRQFSNSRSEMNVSTLELGDSALYLCASQTPVDGANTGELFFGEGSRLTVL.

The chain has TRBV9 and TRBJ2-3; 14 nucleotides agree with TRBD2. The CDR3 has 16 residues. The trim removed 3 bases at V and 6 bases at J, leaving 6 bases unmatched. Looked up from germline, CDR1 is SGDLS and CDR2 is YYNGEE. This CDR3 reads CASSGTGTSGSDTQYF. As DNA, the CDR3 is TGTGCCAGCAGCGGGACCGGGACTAGCGGGAGTGATACGCAGTATTTT. Together with reference TRBV9 and TRBJ2-3, the CDR3 gives the full variable domain: DSGVTQTPKHLITATGQRVTLRCSPRSGDLSVYWYQQSLDQGLQFLIQYYNGEERAKGNILERFSAQQFPDLHSELNLSSLELGDSALYFCASSGTGTSGSDTQYFGPGTRLTVL.

This clone was observed a single time. V is TRBV6-1 and J is TRBJ2-1, with D perhaps TRBD1 (5 bases). Germline CDR1 MNHNS, CDR2 SASEGT. The V gene lost 1 base and the J gene lost 8 bases, with 15 bases spanning the gap. The CDR3 sequence is 15 residues long. The DNA for the CDR3 is TGTGCCAGCAGTGAAGTCAGGGTTTCGGGCGATGAGCAGTTCTTC. It is translated as CASSEVRVSGDEQFF.